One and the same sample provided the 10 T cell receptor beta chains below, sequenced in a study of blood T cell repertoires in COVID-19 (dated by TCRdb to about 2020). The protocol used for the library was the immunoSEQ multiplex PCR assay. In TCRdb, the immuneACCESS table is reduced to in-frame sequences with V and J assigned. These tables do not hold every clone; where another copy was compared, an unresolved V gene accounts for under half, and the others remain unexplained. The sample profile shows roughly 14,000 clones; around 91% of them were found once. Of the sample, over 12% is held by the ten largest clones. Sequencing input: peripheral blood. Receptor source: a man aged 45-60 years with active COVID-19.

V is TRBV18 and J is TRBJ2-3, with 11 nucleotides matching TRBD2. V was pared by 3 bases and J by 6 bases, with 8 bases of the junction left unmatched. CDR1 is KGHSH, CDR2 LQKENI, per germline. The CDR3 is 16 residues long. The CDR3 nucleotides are TGTGCCAGCTCACCTGGTCAAACTAGCGGGAGTGATACGCAGTATTTT. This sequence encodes CASSPGQTSGSDTQYF. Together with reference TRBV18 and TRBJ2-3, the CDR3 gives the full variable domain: NAGVMQNPRHLVRRRGQEARLRCSPMKGHSHVYWYRQLPEEGLKFMVYLQKENIIDESGMPKERFSAEFPKEGPSILRIQQVVRGDSAAYFCASSPGQTSGSDTQYFGPGTRLTVL.

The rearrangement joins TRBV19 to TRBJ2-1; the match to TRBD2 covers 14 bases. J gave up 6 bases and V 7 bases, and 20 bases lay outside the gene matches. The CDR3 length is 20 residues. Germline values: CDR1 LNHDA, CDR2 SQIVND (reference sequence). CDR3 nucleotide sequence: TGTGCCAGTACTCCCGTTAGACTGGGGACTAGCGGGAGCTGGAGCAATGAGCAGTTCTTC. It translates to CASTPVRLGTSGSWSNEQFF.

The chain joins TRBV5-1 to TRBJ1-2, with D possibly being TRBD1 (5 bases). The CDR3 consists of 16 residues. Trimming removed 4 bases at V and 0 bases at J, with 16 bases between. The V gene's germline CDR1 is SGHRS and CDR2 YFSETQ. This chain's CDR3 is CASSPPGSGPNYGYTF. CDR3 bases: TGCGCCAGCAGCCCCCCTGGATCAGGGCCTAACTATGGCTACACCTTC.

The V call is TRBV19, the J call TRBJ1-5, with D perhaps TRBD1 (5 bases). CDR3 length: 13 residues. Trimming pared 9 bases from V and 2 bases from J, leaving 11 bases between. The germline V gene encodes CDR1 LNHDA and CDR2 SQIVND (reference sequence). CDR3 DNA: TGTGCCAGCGCGCGGGGGGGCAATCAGCCCCAGCATTTT. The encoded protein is CASARGGNQPQHF.

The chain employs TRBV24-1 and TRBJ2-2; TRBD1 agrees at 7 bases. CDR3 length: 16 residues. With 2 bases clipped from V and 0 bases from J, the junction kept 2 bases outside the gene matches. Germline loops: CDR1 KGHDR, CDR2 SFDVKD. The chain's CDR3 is CATSDSDRANTGELFF. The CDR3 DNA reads TGTGCCACCAGTGATTCTGACAGGGCGAACACCGGGGAGCTGTTTTTT.

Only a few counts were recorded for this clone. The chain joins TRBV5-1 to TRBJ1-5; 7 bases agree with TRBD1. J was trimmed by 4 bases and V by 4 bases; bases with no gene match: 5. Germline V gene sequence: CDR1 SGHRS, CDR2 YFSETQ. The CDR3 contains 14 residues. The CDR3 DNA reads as TGCGCCAGCAGCCCCGGACAGGTAAATCAGCCCCAGCATTTT. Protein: CASSPGQVNQPQHF.

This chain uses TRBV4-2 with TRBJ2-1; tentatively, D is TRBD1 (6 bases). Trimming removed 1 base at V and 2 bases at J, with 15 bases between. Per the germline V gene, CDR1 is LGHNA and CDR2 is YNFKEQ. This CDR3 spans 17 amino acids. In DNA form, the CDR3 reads TGTGCCAGCAGCCAAGCCCCAGGGGACGGGACCTACAATGAGCAGTTCTTC. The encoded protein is CASSQAPGDGTYNEQFF.

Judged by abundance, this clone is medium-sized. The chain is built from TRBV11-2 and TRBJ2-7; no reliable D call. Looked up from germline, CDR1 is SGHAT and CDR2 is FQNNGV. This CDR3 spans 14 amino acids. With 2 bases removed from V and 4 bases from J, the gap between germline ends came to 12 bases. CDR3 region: CASSLLARKYEQYF. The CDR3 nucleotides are TGTGCCAGCAGCTTACTGGCGCGGAAGTACGAGCAGTACTTC.

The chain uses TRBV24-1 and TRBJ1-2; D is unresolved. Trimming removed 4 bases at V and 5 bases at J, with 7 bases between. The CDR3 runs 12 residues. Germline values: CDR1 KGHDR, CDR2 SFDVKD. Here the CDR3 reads CATSEGDYGYTF. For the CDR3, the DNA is TGTGCCACCAGTGAGGGAGATTATGGCTACACCTTC.

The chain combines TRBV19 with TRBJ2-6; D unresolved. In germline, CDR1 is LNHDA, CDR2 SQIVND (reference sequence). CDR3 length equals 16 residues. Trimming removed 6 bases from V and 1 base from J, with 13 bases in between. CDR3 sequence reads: CASSYTRYSGANVLTF. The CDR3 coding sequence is TGTGCCAGTAGCTATACGCGGTATTCTGGGGCCAACGTCCTGACTTTC.